This note documents a single T cell receptor (beta chain) sequence. Germline lookup yields CDR1 SGHAT and CDR2 FQNNGV. This CDR3 is built from 18 residues. The V end lost 5 bases, the J end lost 0 bases, and 20 bases lay between the germline ends. The sample originates from a study of shared T cell receptors in the human thymus. TCRdb's table, derived via immunoSEQ multiplex PCR, lists solely in-frame clones and lacks some. Here the sample spans 700,000 or so clones, 70% to 90% being singletons. These data were likewise used in another study, on human thymus T cells. That study adds: Each of the donors was a healthy Finnish infant who was undergoing open corrective cardiac surgery for congenital heart defects. Obtained as resections during corrective heart surgery, the thymus tissue was then studied. It looked as if thymic and blood repertoires used V and J genes in a biased way. Related reports documented highly overlapping thymic repertoires among unrelated individuals.

Sequencing was carried out using thymocytes. The genes are TRBV11-2 and TRBJ1-3, with no clear D. This receptor was identified in a girl younger than two with a congenital heart defect. The CDR3 coding sequence is TGTGCCAGCAGCCGAACCAGGAAGAGCCACCTCTCTGGAAACACCATATATTTT. This translates into CASSRTRKSHLSGNTIYF.